The 5 T cell receptor beta chains reported below all come from one sample, sequenced in a study of beta chain features in type 1 diabetes. Study findings and constraints: For Type 1 diabetes patients, all four CD4+ subsets carried TCRB CDR3s that were moderately but significantly shorter.

Their cognate antigens are unknown. The entirety of the isolated RNA underwent reverse transcription, so expressed TCRB transcripts were sequenced. The protocol was immunoSEQ multiplex PCR, while the TCRdb copy is restricted to in-frame clones and leaves out a portion. The table records around 140,000 clones, around an eighth of them present only once. What was sequenced was central memory CD4+ T cells from blood. Receptor source: a man in his late teens or twenties with type 1 diabetes.

This clone has just a few counts. The chain recombines TRBV5-6 with TRBJ1-1; D is unresolved. The CDR3 extends over 13 amino acids. The V and J ends lost 2 bases and 1 base respectively, with 6 bases between them. CDR1 and CDR2 from the germline V gene are SGHDT and YYEEEE. CDR3 nucleotide sequence: TGTGCCAGCAGCTTTTCAGGGAACACTGAAGCTTTCTTT. This sequence encodes CASSFSGNTEAFF.

This clone was counted between two and nine times. This chain connects TRBV14 to TRBJ1-1; TRBD1 might be the D (5 bases). Trimming took 0 bases from V and 11 from J, leaving 13 bases between them. This CDR3 comprises 13 residues. Germline values: CDR1 SGHDN, CDR2 FVKESK. The DNA of the CDR3 is TGTGCCAGCAGCCAAGATTGGAGGGGTGGCGCTTTCTTT. Amino acids: CASSQDWRGGAFF.

The chain employs TRBV11-2 and TRBJ1-1, with 9 bases fitting TRBD1. This CDR3 comprises 15 residues. V dropped 4 bases and J dropped 4; count of bases not matched to a gene: 7. Germline CDR1 reads SGHAT; CDR2 reads FQNNGV. DNA for the CDR3: TGTGCCAGCAGCTCCTCGGACAGGGGCTCCACTGAAGCTTTCTTT. As protein: CASSSSDRGSTEAFF.

This clone was recorded a few times. The genes are TRBV5-6 and TRBJ2-7; D is uncertain. The CDR3 extends over 14 amino acids. V was shortened by 0 bases and J by 4 bases, with 11 bases between the two germline ends. Germline values: CDR1 SGHDT, CDR2 YYEEEE. As DNA, the CDR3 is TGTGCCAGCAGCTTGGGAAGGACCTCTTACGAGCAGTACTTC. This translates into CASSLGRTSYEQYF.

This clone has a count of ten or more. This CDR3 is also generated by other DNA sequences in the sample. The chain joins TRBV7-9 to TRBJ2-5; no definite D call. This CDR3 comprises 11 residues. Germline CDR1 is SEHNR and CDR2 is FQNEAQ (reference sequence). V was trimmed by 2 bases and J by 2 bases, leaving 0 bases between them. DNA for the CDR3: TGTGCCAGCAGCTTACAAGAGACCCAGTACTTC. Its translation is CASSLQETQYF.